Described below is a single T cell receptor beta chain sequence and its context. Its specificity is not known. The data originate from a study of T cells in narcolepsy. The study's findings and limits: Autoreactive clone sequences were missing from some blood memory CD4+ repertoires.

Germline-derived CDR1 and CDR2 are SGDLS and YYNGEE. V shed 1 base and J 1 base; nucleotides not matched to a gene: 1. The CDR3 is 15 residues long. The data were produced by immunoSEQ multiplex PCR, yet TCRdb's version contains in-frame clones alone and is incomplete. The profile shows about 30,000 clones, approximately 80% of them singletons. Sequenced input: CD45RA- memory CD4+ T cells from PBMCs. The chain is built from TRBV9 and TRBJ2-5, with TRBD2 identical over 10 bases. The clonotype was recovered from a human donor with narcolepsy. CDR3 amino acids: CASSVLAGAQETQYF. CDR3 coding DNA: TGTGCCAGCAGCGTACTAGCGGGGGCCCAAGAGACCCAGTACTTC.